Listed below are T cell receptor beta chains from one sample, sequenced in a study of read filtering for tumor transcriptome and immune sequencing. TCRdb ran MiXCR on the reads and lists one entry per CDR3 protein. Of tens of thousands of distinct CDR3 sequences listed, roughly 13% are singletons. What was sequenced was a population of CD138-negative cells sorted from bone marrow. These receptors came from a donor at least 40 years old with multiple myeloma. Both conserved end residues are part of each CDR3. D genes are given only for firm matches. For some rows the clone size is stated as once, few or many, or as a class when expanded; others skip it.

size | D | J | length | V | CDR3 | DNA
NA | NA | TRBJ2-1 | 16 | TRBV10-3 | CASRAYHSGSVGEQFF | TGTGCCAGCAGAGCCTATCATAGTGGGTCGGTCGGTGAGCAGTTCTTC
many | TRBD2 | TRBJ2-1 | 17 | TRBV6-2/TRBV6-3 | CASSYSSSGIGYNEQFF | TGTGCCAGCAGTTACTCGAGTAGCGGGATCGGTTACAATGAGCAGTTCTTC
few | NA | TRBJ2-1 | 14 | TRBV19 | CATKLAVSYNEQFF | TGTGCCACCAAACTAGCCGTCTCCTACAATGAGCAGTTCTTC
many | NA | TRBJ2-2 | 16 | TRBV7-2 | CASSLGGGWATGELFF | TGTGCCAGCAGCTTAGGCGGTGGCTGGGCCACCGGGGAGCTGTTTTTT
many | TRBD2 | TRBJ2-1 | 15 | TRBV29-1 | CSVTPTSGYWNEQFF | TGCAGCGTGACACCGACTAGCGGGTATTGGAATGAGCAGTTCTTC
NA | NA | TRBJ2-3 | 12 | TRBV14 | CASSGSSVTQYF | TGTGCCAGCAGCGGGTCGAGTGTTACGCAGTATTTT
many | NA | TRBJ2-5 | 14 | TRBV2 | CASSEVLGKETQYF | TGTGCCAGCAGTGAAGTGTTGGGGAAGGAGACCCAGTACTTC
many | TRBD2 | TRBJ2-2 | 16 | TRBV6-1 | CASSESLAGDTGELFF | TGTGCCAGCAGTGAATCGCTAGCGGGCGACACCGGGGAGCTGTTTTTT
many | NA | TRBJ2-1 | 13 | TRBV14 | CASSQLARGRQFF | TGTGCCAGCAGCCAGCTAGCCCGGGGCCGCCAGTTCTTC
many | NA | TRBJ2-5 | 13 | TRBV12-3/TRBV12-4 | CASSLGRKETQYF | TGTGCCAGCAGTTTAGGCCGCAAAGAGACCCAGTACTTC
many | NA | TRBJ2-1 | 12 | TRBV2 | CASRGQYNEQFF | TGTGCCAGCAGGGGTCAGTACAATGAGCAGTTCTTC
many | TRBD1 | TRBJ2-2 | 14 | TRBV20-1 | CSARRDRGTGELFF | TGCAGTGCTAGAAGGGACAGGGGCACCGGGGAGCTGTTTTTT
few | NA | TRBJ2-1 | 15 | TRBV7-2 | CASSSTGTTYNEQFF | TGTGCCAGCAGCTCTACCGGGACAACGTACAATGAGCAGTTCTTC
many | NA | TRBJ2-1 | 16 | TRBV20-1 | CSASSGGAGTYNEQLF | TGCAGTGCTAGCTCCGGAGGAGCGGGTACATACAATGAGCAGCTCTTC
many | TRBD2 | TRBJ2-7 | 15 | TRBV11-3 | CASSSGLAGRYEQYF | TGTGCCAGCAGCTCGGGACTAGCGGGACGATACGAGCAGTACTTC
many | TRBD1 | TRBJ2-3 | 15 | TRBV6-1 | CASSKRGGSTDTQYF | TGTGCCAGCAGCAAACGAGGGGGCAGCACAGATACGCAGTATTTT
many | NA | TRBJ2-5 | 13 | TRBV7-9 | CASSADLQETQYF | TGTGCCAGCAGCGCTGACTTGCAAGAGACCCAGTACTTC
many | NA | TRBJ1-4 | 15 | TRBV13 | CASNSGGDTNEKLFF | TGTGCCAGCAATTCGGGTGGGGATACTAATGAAAAACTGTTTTTT
medium-sized | NA | TRBJ2-1 | 14 | TRBV15 | CATSRDYRYNEQFF | TGTGCCACCAGCAGAGATTACAGATACAATGAGCAGTTCTTC
NA | TRBD1 | TRBJ2-7 | 13 | TRBV20-1 | CSARRDSPYEQYF | TGCAGTGCTAGACGGGACAGCCCCTACGAGCAGTACTTC
many | TRBD2 | TRBJ2-7 | 15 | TRBV2 | CASSEVGGKGSEQYF | TGTGCCAGCAGTGAAGTGGGAGGGAAGGGGAGCGAGCAGTACTTC
many | NA | TRBJ2-7 | 17 | TRBV11-2 | CASSLVGDGLSSYEQYF | TGTGCCAGCAGCTTAGTGGGAGACGGACTTAGCTCCTACGAGCAGTACTTC
many | TRBD2 | TRBJ2-1 | 16 | TRBV20-1 | CSVLPSGRKIYNEQFF | TGCAGTGTCCTTCCAAGCGGGAGGAAAATCTACAATGAGCAGTTCTTC
many | TRBD1 | TRBJ2-3 | 16 | TRBV20-1 | CSASAPGQTDTDTQYF | TGCAGTGCTAGCGCCCCGGGACAGACAGACACAGATACGCAGTATTTT
few | TRBD1 | TRBJ2-1 | 13 | TRBV7-2 | CASSLDRAHEQFF | TGTGCCAGCAGCCTAGACAGGGCTCATGAGCAGTTCTTC
many | TRBD2 | TRBJ2-7 | 16 | TRBV28 | CASNLGSGRPAGGQYF | TGTGCCAGCAACCTCGGTAGCGGGAGGCCCGCCGGGGGGCAGTACTTC
many | TRBD2 | TRBJ2-1 | 17 | TRBV6-5 | CASSYRAGTSGRNEQFF | TGTGCCAGCAGTTACCGCGCCGGGACTAGCGGGAGGAATGAGCAGTTCTTC
many | TRBD1 | TRBJ2-5 | 15 | TRBV7-2 | CASSAGQGFGETQYF | TGTGCCAGCAGCGCCGGACAGGGTTTTGGAGAGACCCAGTACTTC
many | NA | TRBJ2-5 | 15 | TRBV7-9 | CASRSGTTLQETQYF | TGTGCCAGCAGATCCGGGACGACTCTCCAAGAGACCCAGTACTTC
few | NA | TRBJ2-7 | 15 | TRBV7-2 | CASRPPGVSSGEQYF | TGTGCCAGCAGGCCACCCGGAGTGTCTTCGGGGGAGCAGTACTTC
many | NA | TRBJ1-5 | 13 | TRBV20-1 | CSGGSRWDQPQHF | TGCAGTGGGGGATCCCGATGGGATCAGCCCCAGCATTTT
many | NA | TRBJ2-1 | 13 | TRBV20-1 | CSARPVALNEQFF | TGCAGTGCAAGGCCAGTCGCCCTTAATGAGCAGTTCTTC
many | NA | TRBJ1-1 | 14 | TRBV12-3/TRBV12-4 | CASSLMGGGTEAFF | TGTGCCAGCAGTTTAATGGGGGGGGGTACTGAAGCTTTCTTT
many | NA | TRBJ2-6 | 16 | TRBV28 | CASSSHTVPGANVLTF | TGTGCCAGCAGTTCCCACACGGTACCTGGGGCCAACGTCCTGACTTTC
many | TRBD1 | TRBJ2-7 | 12 | TRBV29-1 | CSAEGQGYEQYF | TGCAGCGCCGAGGGACAGGGCTACGAGCAGTACTTC
many | TRBD2 | TRBJ2-1 | 13 | TRBV29-1 | CSVRETTYNEQFF | TGCAGCGTGCGGGAGACCACCTACAATGAGCAGTTCTTC
many | NA | TRBJ2-1 | 13 | TRBV20-1 | CSALVRGYNEQFF | TGCAGTGCTCTTGTGAGAGGGTACAATGAGCAGTTCTTC
many | NA | TRBJ1-2 | 13 | TRBV5-1 | CASSLEGDYGYTF | TGCGCCAGCAGCTTAGAGGGAGATTATGGCTACACCTTC
many | NA | TRBJ2-3 | 16 | TRBV20-1 | CSARKTSSGNTDTQYF | TGCAGTGCTAGAAAAACTAGCTCGGGAAACACAGATACGCAGTATTTT
NA | TRBD2 | TRBJ2-1 | 17 | TRBV4-1 | CASSQRAGGGTGNEQFF | TGCGCCAGCAGCCAGAGGGCGGGGGGAGGGACGGGGAATGAGCAGTTCTTC
many | TRBD2 | TRBJ2-7 | 15 | TRBV10-3 | CAIRGVAGASYEQYF | TGTGCCATCAGGGGGGTAGCGGGAGCTTCCTACGAGCAGTACTTC